The 18 T cell receptor beta chains below come from one sample, sequenced in a study of graft-versus-host responses after intestinal transplantation. These receptors' targets are unknown. Clones were read by immunoSEQ multiplex PCR, and TCRdb kept only the in-frame ones, dropping some. The data hold roughly 90,000 clones, with approximately 89% observed a single time. The sequencing used unstimulated CD4+ T cells sorted from spleen or lymph node cells, collected before transplant. The receptors originated from a human donor who was the organ donor for an intestinal transplant.

The rearrangement links TRBV27 to TRBJ2-1; 11 bases fit TRBD2. J was trimmed by 0 bases and V by 6 bases; bases with no gene match: 13. CDR3 length equals 19 residues. Germline CDR1 and CDR2: MNHEY and SMNVEV (reference sequence). CDR3 bases: TGTGCCAGCAGCATACGGACTAGCGGGCTTTCCACCTCCTACAATGAGCAGTTCTTC. Its translation: CASSIRTSGLSTSYNEQFF.

CDR3 sequence (DNA): TGTGCCAGTACACCGGAATCTAGCTCCTATAATTCACCCCTCCACTTT. Encoded protein: CASTPESSSYNSPLHF. The rearrangement links TRBV19 to TRBJ1-6; the D is unclear. V lost 7 bases to trimming and J lost 0 bases, with 13 bases between them. The CDR3 totals 16 residues. Germline-derived CDR1 and CDR2 are LNHDA and SQIVND (reference sequence).

The chain carries TRBV5-1 and TRBJ2-5; maybe TRBD2 (7 bases). CDR1 is SGHRS, CDR2 YFSETQ, per germline. V shed 2 bases and J shed 5 bases, with 13 bases lying between them. The CDR3 covers 14 residues. In nucleotides, the CDR3 is TGCGCCAGCAGCTTAGGGGGGGGATTGGAGACCCAGTACTTC. Protein sequence: CASSLGGGLETQYF.

V is TRBV2 and J is TRBJ2-1; the D gene is possibly TRBD2 (5 bases). The CDR3 is made up of 15 amino acids. CDR1 is SNHLY and CDR2 is FYNNEI in the germline V gene. V was clipped by 0 bases and J by 4 bases, with 10 bases between them. The CDR3 sequence: CASSEARVRYNEQFF. CDR3 DNA sequence: TGTGCCAGCAGTGAAGCGAGGGTTCGGTACAATGAGCAGTTCTTC.

This chain uses TRBV6-6 with TRBJ1-5; perhaps TRBD1 as D (6 bases). The CDR3 is 14 residues long. In germline, CDR1 is MNHNY, CDR2 SVGAGI (reference sequence). V was trimmed by 6 bases and J by 7 bases, leaving 16 bases between them. CDR3 DNA sequence: TGTGCCAGCAGGCCTGGACAGAAATCCCAGCCCCAGCATTTT. Amino acids: CASRPGQKSQPQHF.

The V gene is TRBV28, the J gene TRBJ2-7, with unresolved D. The CDR3 runs 13 residues. The germline V and J ends were trimmed by 2 bases and 0 bases, with 5 bases remaining between them. Germline CDR1 reads MDHEN; CDR2 reads SYDVKM. CDR3 region: CASSLTSSYEQYF. Written as DNA, the CDR3 is TGTGCCAGCAGTTTAACCAGCTCCTACGAGCAGTACTTC.

The genes are TRBV9 and TRBJ2-1, with 7 positions matching TRBD2. J gave up 5 bases and V 2 bases, and 7 bases lay outside the gene matches. CDR1 is SGDLS and CDR2 is YYNGEE in the germline V gene. The CDR3 sequence is 15 residues long. The CDR3: CASSVLAGVNNEQFF. CDR3 in DNA: TGTGCCAGCAGCGTCCTGGCGGGGGTAAACAATGAGCAGTTCTTC.

The V gene is TRBV11-2, the J gene TRBJ2-3; 14 bases are a match to TRBD2. Trimming at V came to 6 bases and at J to 4 bases, leaving 9 bases not matched to a gene. The CDR3 totals 17 residues. Germline CDR1 is SGHAT and CDR2 is FQNNGV. The DNA for the CDR3 is TGTGCCAGCAGAGAAAGACTAGCGGGAGGGGAGGCAGATACGCAGTATTTT. Encoded protein: CASRERLAGGEADTQYF.

The V call is TRBV27, the J call TRBJ1-2; 9 positions match TRBD1. Germline assignment: CDR1 MNHEY and CDR2 SMNVEV (reference sequence). This CDR3 has 15 amino acids. J lost 9 bases, V lost 4 bases, and 12 bases had no gene match. CDR3 sequence: CASSSAGTGIFSYTF. DNA of the CDR3: TGTGCCAGCAGTTCAGCCGGGACAGGGATTTTTAGCTACACCTTC.

The chain uses TRBV6-5 and TRBJ1-2; possibly TRBD1 for D (6 bases). V gave up 5 bases and J gave up 0 bases, with 13 bases separating them. Germline CDR1 reads MNHEY; CDR2 reads SVGAGI. CDR3 length: 15 residues. The CDR3 DNA reads TGTGCCAGCAGTGCCCCAGGGGAAGCTAACTATGGCTACACCTTC. It encodes CASSAPGEANYGYTF.

This chain uses TRBV19 with TRBJ1-5, with D tentatively TRBD1 (5 bases). The CDR3 loop spans 16 amino acids. Germline CDR1 LNHDA, CDR2 SQIVND (reference sequence). Trimming removed 3 bases from V and 6 bases from J, with 18 bases in between. This chain's CDR3 is CASSITNRLFSQPQHF. The CDR3 DNA follows: TGTGCCAGTAGTATCACCAACAGGTTATTCAGTCAGCCCCAGCATTTT.

This clone appeared once. The chain links TRBV5-5 to TRBJ1-1; D not certain. The ends were cut back, 6 bases at V and 4 bases at J, with 10 bases in the middle. The CDR3 extends over 12 amino acids. Germline lookup yields CDR1 SGHKS and CDR2 YYEKEE (reference sequence). CDR3 in DNA: TGTGCCAGCACAATCCACGGCACTGAAGCTTTCTTT. It specifies CASTIHGTEAFF.

The chain employs TRBV4-2 and TRBJ2-7; 13 bases are shared with TRBD2. CDR1 and CDR2 (germline): LGHNA, YNFKEQ. The CDR3 spans 18 residues. The trim removed 1 base at V and 5 bases at J, leaving 11 bases unmatched. The CDR3 region has the DNA TGTGCCAGCAGCCAAGGAAGGACACTAGCGGGGGGGCCTGACGAGCAGTACTTC. It yields the protein CASSQGRTLAGGPDEQYF.

This chain connects TRBV12-5 to TRBJ1-2, with 8 bases identical to TRBD1. The length of the CDR3 is 17 residues. The germline V gene encodes CDR1 LGHNT and CDR2 FRNRAP. J lost 3 bases, V lost 6 bases, and 15 bases had no gene match. DNA of the CDR3: TGTGCTAGTGGCCCTATCCAGGGGGCTGTGTACGACTATGGCTACACCTTC. Translating it yields CASGPIQGAVYDYGYTF.

The chain links TRBV7-8 to TRBJ1-6, with 7 bases aligning to TRBD1. Germline V lookup: CDR1 SGHVS, CDR2 FQNEAQ. Trimming cost V 5 bases and J 13 bases; bases outside gene matches: 5. The CDR3 sequence is 12 residues long. CDR3 protein: CASSMTGTPLHF. CDR3 bases: TGTGCCAGCAGCATGACAGGGACCCCCCTCCACTTT.

The chain couples TRBV5-1 to TRBJ2-2, with D hard to call. This CDR3 is 11 amino acids long. Looked up from germline, CDR1 is SGHRS and CDR2 is YFSETQ. Trimming cost V 4 bases and J 6 bases, with 4 bases left between them. The CDR3 loop reads CASSRPGELFF. CDR3 nucleotides: TGCGCCAGCAGCCGTCCCGGGGAGCTGTTTTTT.

The genes are TRBV7-8 and TRBJ2-2; 7 nucleotides agree with TRBD2. CDR1 is SGHVS, CDR2 FQNEAQ, per germline. With 5 bases clipped from V and 1 base from J, the junction kept 7 bases outside the gene matches. The CDR3 has 16 amino acids. The CDR3 loop reads CASSTGWGGNTGELFF. CDR3 nucleotides: TGTGCCAGCAGCACGGGGTGGGGGGGGAACACCGGGGAGCTGTTTTTT.

The chain employs TRBV10-3 and TRBJ1-5; 9 nucleotides align to TRBD1. With 1 base clipped from V and 0 bases from J, the junction kept 1 base outside the gene matches. This CDR3 spans 16 amino acids. Germline lookup yields CDR1 ENHRY and CDR2 SYGVKD. CDR3 DNA: TGTGCCATCAGTGAGTGGGGACAGGGTAGCAATCAGCCCCAGCATTTT. The encoded protein is CAISEWGQGSNQPQHF.